The 20 T cell receptor beta chains reported below all come from one sample, sequenced in a study of T cell responses to AZD1222 COVID-19 vaccine. TCRdb keeps only in-frame clones here, not all; method: immunoSEQ multiplex PCR. The sample carries about 140,000 clones, roughly nine tenths recorded once. The source material was peripheral blood, sampled on day 0 of AZD1222 vaccination. These receptors came from an adult in good health.

The chain uses TRBV5-1 and TRBJ2-3, with 9 positions matching TRBD2. The CDR3 is 20 amino acids. Germline CDR1 reads SGHRS; CDR2 reads YFSETQ. V dropped 1 base and J dropped 0; count of bases not matched to a gene: 15. CDR3 coding DNA: TGCGCCAGCAGCTTGACGGCTAGCGGGAACCAACCATACAGCACAGATACGCAGTATTTT. This gives the protein CASSLTASGNQPYSTDTQYF.

This clone was counted only a few times. The rearrangement links TRBV10-3 to TRBJ2-7; 13 positions match TRBD2. J lost 4 bases, V lost 10 bases, and 10 bases had no gene match. There are 15 residues in the CDR3. Germline V gene lookup returns CDR1 ENHRY and CDR2 SYGVKD. The CDR3 sequence is CATHPTTSGRYEQYF. For the CDR3, the DNA is TGTGCCACCCACCCCACGACTAGCGGGAGGTACGAGCAGTACTTC.

This clone was seen more than once but under ten times. This chain joins TRBV9 and TRBJ1-6; D unresolved. Germline CDR1 SGDLS, CDR2 YYNGEE. The ends were cut back, 4 bases at V and 8 bases at J, with 7 bases in the middle. This CDR3 has 12 residues. In DNA, the CDR3 is TGTGCCAGCAGCCCCAACCATTCACCCCTCCACTTT. Protein: CASSPNHSPLHF.

The genes are TRBV28 and TRBJ2-1; D not resolved. The CDR3 runs to 11 residues. CDR1 is MDHEN and CDR2 is SYDVKM in the germline V gene. The V end lost 4 bases, the J end lost 4 bases, and 2 bases lay between the germline ends. In DNA form, the CDR3 reads TGTGCCAGCAGTTCATACAATGAGCAGTTCTTC. Its translation: CASSSYNEQFF.

CDR3 loop: CASSYPPGARGNEQFF. CDR3 sequence (DNA): TGTGCCAGCAGTTACCCCCCCGGGGCTCGGGGGAATGAGCAGTTCTTC. The chain employs TRBV6-6 and TRBJ2-1; D possibly corresponds to TRBD2 (6 bases). Trimming cost V 2 bases and J 7 bases, with 18 bases left between them. This CDR3 has 16 residues. Germline CDR1 reads MNHNY; CDR2 reads SVGAGI (reference sequence).

The chain's CDR3 is CASSPLGGTNEKLFF. The CDR3 coding sequence is TGTGCCAGCAGCCCATTGGGGGGAACTAATGAAAAACTGTTTTTT. The chain couples TRBV5-6 to TRBJ1-4, with a possible D match to TRBD1 (5 bases). Germline V CDR1 and CDR2: SGHDT, YYEEEE. Trimming shortened V by 4 bases and J by 1 base, and 11 bases separated the two germline ends. There are 15 residues in the CDR3.

This chain links TRBV28 with TRBJ2-1; D call uncertain. The CDR3 consists of 16 residues. CDR1 and CDR2 (germline): MDHEN, SYDVKM. Between the trimmed V and J ends, which lost 6 bases and 13 bases, there was a span of 28 bases. CDR3 coding DNA: TGTGCCAGCAGGACTGTCCGGACGGGCTTGGGGAAGCTCCAGTTCTTC. Protein sequence: CASRTVRTGLGKLQFF.

The chain combines TRBV11-2 with TRBJ2-3; D call uncertain. V shed 1 base and J shed 0 bases, with 8 bases lying between them. This CDR3 spans 15 amino acids. CDR1 and CDR2 from the germline V gene are SGHAT and FQNNGV. The CDR3 DNA reads TGTGCCAGCAGCTTAGGAGTAGCTAGCACAGATACGCAGTATTTT. The encoded protein is CASSLGVASTDTQYF.

The chain links TRBV6-4 to TRBJ1-5; weak D call: TRBD1 (6 bases). The CDR3 runs to 17 residues. Germline V gene lookup returns CDR1 MRHNA and CDR2 SNTAGT. The V and J ends lost 0 bases and 4 bases respectively, with 16 bases between them. The CDR3 DNA is TGTGCCAGCAGTGACTCCTGGATGGGACACCCAAATCAGCCCCAGCATTTT. Residues: CASSDSWMGHPNQPQHF.

This chain uses TRBV7-9 with TRBJ1-1; tentatively, D is TRBD1 (5 bases). CDR1 SEHNR and CDR2 FQNEAQ come from the germline V gene (reference sequence). V was pared by 4 bases and J by 6 bases, with 15 bases between. This CDR3 region has 14 residues. The CDR3 reads CASSSPQGEPEAFF. The DNA for the CDR3 is TGTGCCAGCAGCTCGCCCCAGGGCGAGCCTGAAGCTTTCTTT. The full variable domain, completed using reference TRBV7-9 and TRBJ1-1, is DTGVSQNPRHKITKRGQNVTFRCDPISEHNRLYWYRQTLGQGPEFLTYFQNEAQLEKSRLLSDRFSAERPKGSFSTLEIQRTEQGDSAMYLCASSSPQGEPEAFFGQGTRLTVV.

The J gene is TRBJ2-7, the V gene TRBV5-6, with 7 bases identical to TRBD1. This CDR3 is built from 14 residues. Unmatched junction bases numbered 9, after V lost 7 bases and J lost 2 bases. Germline-derived CDR1 and CDR2 are SGHDT and YYEEEE. The CDR3 region has the DNA TGTGCCAGCGCCGGGACAGCCTCTGCCTACGAGCAGTACTTC. Amino acid sequence: CASAGTASAYEQYF.

The chain carries TRBV19 and TRBJ2-2; the D gene is possibly TRBD1 (6 bases). CDR1 and CDR2 (germline): LNHDA, SQIVND (reference sequence). V dropped 3 bases and J dropped 4 bases, with 9 bases sitting between them. The CDR3 runs 14 residues. CDR3 region: CASSIRGSTGELFF. The CDR3, as DNA: TGTGCCAGTAGTATCAGGGGAAGCACCGGGGAGCTGTTTTTT. Full variable domain (outside the CDR3, taken from reference TRBV19 and TRBJ2-2): DGGITQSPKYLFRKEGQNVTLSCEQNLNHDAMYWYRQDPGQGLRLIYYSQIVNDFQKGDIAEGYSVSREKKESFPLTVTSAQKNPTAFYLCASSIRGSTGELFFGEGSRLTVL.

The J gene is TRBJ2-5, the V gene TRBV13; a possible D gene is TRBD2 (5 bases). The CDR3 covers 13 residues. Germline CDR1 and CDR2: PRHDT and FYEKMQ (reference sequence). The germline V and J ends were trimmed by 4 bases and 1 base, with 7 bases remaining between them. Here the CDR3 reads CASSSRGQETQYF. The CDR3 coding sequence is TGTGCCAGCAGCTCCCGGGGCCAAGAGACCCAGTACTTC.

This clone was observed a handful of times. This chain joins TRBV5-1 and TRBJ1-5, with TRBD1 matching 9 bases. The CDR3 is 15 amino acids. Germline V gene data show CDR1 as SGHRS and CDR2 as YFSETQ. The V segment lost 3 bases and the J segment 4 bases; nucleotides outside the gene matches: 5. The CDR3 DNA sequence: TGCGCCAGCAGCTGGACAGGGGAACTTAATCAGCCCCAGCATTTT. This encodes CASSWTGELNQPQHF. The full variable domain, with the rest looked up from reference TRBV5-1 and TRBJ1-5, is KAGVTQTPRYLIKTRGQQVTLSCSPISGHRSVSWYQQTPGQGLQFLFEYFSETQRNKGNFPGRFSGRQFSNSRSEMNVSTLELGDSALYLCASSWTGELNQPQHFGDGTRLSIL.

The chain couples TRBV5-5 to TRBJ1-2; D unclear. The CDR3 is 13 residues long. Germline-derived CDR1 and CDR2 are SGHKS and YYEKEE (reference sequence). Deletions cut 0 bases from V and 8 bases from J, with 11 bases between. The CDR3 DNA is TGTGCCAGCAGCTTGGGAACCAGCTCGGGCTACACCTTC. Its translation is CASSLGTSSGYTF. The full variable domain, completed using reference TRBV5-5 and TRBJ1-2, is DAGVTQSPTHLIKTRGQQVTLRCSPISGHKSVSWYQQVLGQGPQFIFQYYEKEERGRGNFPDRFSARQFPNYSSELNVNALLLGDSALYLCASSLGTSSGYTFGSGTRLTVV.

The V gene is TRBV4-2, the J gene TRBJ1-6, with 7 bases aligning to TRBD1. J gave up 5 bases and V 4 bases, and 5 bases lay outside the gene matches. The CDR3 consists of 15 residues. Germline V gene sequence: CDR1 LGHNA, CDR2 YNFKEQ. CDR3 in DNA: TGTGCCAGCAGCCGAACCGGGACAGATAATTCACCCCTCCACTTT. Encoded protein: CASSRTGTDNSPLHF.

This chain uses TRBV28 with TRBJ2-7; 9 bases align to TRBD1. This CDR3 is 15 amino acids long. The V and J ends lost 2 bases and 5 bases, in that order; junction bases with no gene match: 7. Germline V CDR1 and CDR2: MDHEN, SYDVKM. The CDR3 region is CASSLVDRGPDEQYF. The DNA for the CDR3 is TGTGCCAGCAGTTTAGTGGACAGGGGACCAGACGAGCAGTACTTC.

The chain has TRBV29-1 and TRBJ2-7, with D unclear. Trimming shortened V by 4 bases and J by 2 bases, and 9 bases separated the two germline ends. The CDR3 loop spans 12 amino acids. CDR1 is SQVTM and CDR2 is ANQGSEA in the germline V gene. CDR3: CSVGPTPYEQYF. Here the CDR3 DNA reads TGCAGCGTTGGGCCCACCCCCTACGAGCAGTACTTC.

The chain has TRBV7-2 and TRBJ1-1; D ambiguous. Germline values: CDR1 SGHTA, CDR2 FQGNSA. This CDR3 region has 14 residues. Trimming pared 5 bases from V and 0 bases from J, leaving 10 bases between. The CDR3 is CASSIWAMNTEAFF. The CDR3, as DNA: TGTGCCAGCAGCATATGGGCAATGAACACTGAAGCTTTCTTT.

This clone showed up just once. The chain employs TRBV16 and TRBJ1-2; 8 nucleotides line up with TRBD1. Germline V gives CDR1 KGHSY, CDR2 FQNENV. This CDR3 region has 16 residues. The junction had 8 bases not matched to a gene; V was cut back by 0 bases and J by 5 bases. CDR3 nucleotides: TGTGCCAGCAGCCAATCTCGGGGACAGGTGACTTATGGCTACACCTTC. Translation gives CASSQSRGQVTYGYTF.